The 26 T cell receptor beta chains below come from one sample, sequenced in a study of blood T cells in healthy people across ages. Together with a sample-barcoded 5' primer, a J-beta primer mix was included in a second PCR lasting roughly 7 to 11 cycles. MiXCR was run by TCRdb on the 5' RACE reads, yielding one entry per CDR3 protein. The data contain around 650,000 distinct CDR3 sequences, approximately 30% of them singletons. The sequencing sample was made of blood. All receptors come from a woman over 75 in good health.

Notes on this clonotype: One base away lies a much larger clone, so this may be a sequencing read error. The chain links TRBV6-5 to TRBJ2-7; D gene unclear. The V gene's germline CDR1 is MNHEY and CDR2 SVGAGI. The CDR3 is made up of 11 amino acids. The CDR3 spells CTSRNGYEQYF. CDR3 DNA sequence: TGTACCAGCAGAAACGGGTACGAGCAGTACTTC.

This clonotype was detected ten times or more. The chain employs TRBV7-2 and TRBJ1-2, with D maybe TRBD1 (6 bases). The CDR3 has 14 amino acids. Trimming shortened V by 0 bases and J by 6 bases, and 11 bases separated the two germline ends. Per the germline V gene, CDR1 is SGHTA and CDR2 is FQGNSA. This CDR3 is CASSLATGANGYTF. CDR3 in DNA: TGTGCCAGCAGCTTAGCGACGGGGGCAAATGGCTACACCTTC.

This clonotype was seen a single time. A single base separates this from a much larger clone, so it may be a read error. The V gene is TRBV4-3, the J gene TRBJ1-1, with TRBD1 as a possible D gene (5 bases). Germline CDR1 and CDR2: LGHNA and YSLEER. V shed 1 base and J shed 7 bases, with 19 bases lying between them. The CDR3 loop spans 16 amino acids. CDR3 region: CASSQAGGREGIEAFF. The CDR3 DNA is TGCGCCAGCAGCCAAGCTGGAGGCAGGGAGGGCATTGAAGCTTTCTTT.

With regard to this clonotype: Being one base from a much bigger clone, this may be a read error. The chain combines TRBV7-9 with TRBJ1-5; D is unclear. Looked up from germline, CDR1 is SEHNR and CDR2 is FQNEAQ (reference sequence). The V gene lost 2 bases and the J gene lost 4 bases, with 6 bases spanning the gap. This CDR3 has 13 amino acids. Written as DNA, the CDR3 is TGTGCCAGCAGCTTAAACTGGAATCAGCCCCAGCATTTT. Encoded protein: CASSLNWNQPQHF.

This clonotype was seen at least ten times. J is TRBJ2-7 and V is TRBV2, with unresolved D. CDR1 and CDR2 from the germline V gene are SNHLY and FYNNEI. The CDR3 is 11 residues long. Trimming stripped 2 bases from V and 4 bases from J, with 3 bases between. The CDR3 coding sequence is TGTGCCAGCAGTGAAAGATACGAGCAGTACTTC. It encodes CASSERYEQYF.

The table lists this clonotype with many counts. The chain links TRBV9 to TRBJ2-5, with a weak D call TRBD1 (6 bases). V was clipped by 2 bases and J by 5 bases, with 13 bases between them. Germline-derived CDR1 and CDR2 are SGDLS and YYNGEE. The CDR3 is 14 residues long. The CDR3 reads CASSVDRMRETQYF. CDR3 nucleotides: TGTGCCAGCAGCGTCGACAGGATGCGGGAGACCCAGTACTTC.

J is TRBJ2-5 and V is TRBV3-1, with D possibly being TRBD1 (6 bases). The germline V gene has CDR1 LGHDT and CDR2 YNNKEL (reference sequence). With 1 base removed from V and 5 bases from J, the gap between germline ends came to 17 bases. The CDR3 consists of 16 residues. The CDR3 sequence: CASSQVVGRGFETQYF. CDR3 nucleotides: TGTGCCAGCAGCCAAGTCGTGGGCAGGGGCTTTGAGACCCAGTACTTC.

This clonotype was recorded a few times. This chain uses TRBV30 with TRBJ2-1; TRBD1 might be the D (7 bases). The CDR3 extends over 15 amino acids. Trimming removed 5 bases at V and 5 bases at J, with 19 bases between. CDR1 and CDR2 from the germline V gene are GTSNPN and SVGIG (reference sequence). The CDR3 DNA reads TGTGCCTGGGTCACGCGGGCAGGGGGGAACAATGAGCAGTTCTTC. Translation gives CAWVTRAGGNNEQFF.

This clonotype was observed at least ten times. The chain carries TRBV20-1 and TRBJ2-7, with TRBD1 as a possible D gene (6 bases). This CDR3 has 14 amino acids. V lost 3 bases to trimming and J lost 0 bases, with 12 bases between them. CDR1 DFQATT and CDR2 SNEGSKA come from the germline V gene (reference sequence). The CDR3 DNA is TGCAGTGCTAGCCCGGCAGGGGTCTCCTACGAGCAGTACTTC. Translation gives CSASPAGVSYEQYF.

This clonotype was recorded at least ten times. This may be a read error, as it is one base from a much larger clone. The chain has TRBV7-3 and TRBJ2-5, with 9 bases fitting TRBD1. The germline V gene has CDR1 SGHTA and CDR2 FQGTGA. Losses at the gene ends were 3 bases for V and 11 bases for J; bases not matched to a gene: 7. The CDR3 is made up of 13 amino acids. The chain's CDR3 is CASSLGQGTLQYF. DNA of the CDR3: TGTGCCAGCAGCTTGGGACAGGGAACGCTGCAGTACTTC. The full variable domain, rest sourced from reference TRBV7-3 and TRBJ2-5, is GAGVSQTPSNKVTEKGKYVELRCDPISGHTALYWYRQSLGQGPEFLIYFQGTGAADDSGLPNDRFFAVRPEGSVSTLKIQRTERGDSAVYLCASSLGQGTLQYFGPGTRLLVL.

There are many counts of this clonotype. The rearrangement uses TRBV20-1 and TRBJ2-1; 7 bases fit TRBD1. The junction had 11 bases not matched to a gene; V was cut back by 6 bases and J by 9 bases. The CDR3 length is 13 residues. CDR1 is DFQATT and CDR2 is SNEGSKA in the germline V gene (reference sequence). CDR3 sequence reads: CSAHGDRVVEQFF. The CDR3 bases are TGCAGTGCCCACGGCGACAGGGTAGTTGAGCAGTTCTTC.

The rearrangement links TRBV5-1 to TRBJ1-4, with a weak D call TRBD1 (5 bases). Between the trimmed V and J ends, which lost 4 bases and 8 bases, there was a span of 12 bases. Per the germline V gene, CDR1 is SGHRS and CDR2 is YFSETQ. This CDR3 has 13 amino acids. This chain's CDR3 is CASSTGTNEKLFF. As DNA, the CDR3 is TGCGCCAGCAGCACCGGGACGAACGAAAAACTGTTTTTT. Full variable domain (outside the CDR3, taken from reference TRBV5-1 and TRBJ1-4): KAGVTQTPRYLIKTRGQQVTLSCSPISGHRSVSWYQQTPGQGLQFLFEYFSETQRNKGNFPGRFSGRQFSNSRSEMNVSTLELGDSALYLCASSTGTNEKLFFGSGTQLSVL.

This clonotype occurred a few times. The chain employs TRBV7-9 and TRBJ1-5; TRBD1 might be the D (6 bases). The V gene lost 5 bases and the J gene lost 4 bases, with 15 bases spanning the gap. This CDR3 is built from 15 residues. Germline V lookup: CDR1 SEHNR, CDR2 FQNEAQ (reference sequence). CDR3 in DNA: TGTGCCAGCAGCCCGTCCGGGGGCGGAAATCAGCCCCAGCATTTT. Its protein product is CASSPSGGGNQPQHF. The entire variable domain, with the rest obtained from reference TRBV7-9 and TRBJ1-5, is as follows: DTGVSQNPRHKITKRGQNVTFRCDPISEHNRLYWYRQTLGQGPEFLTYFQNEAQLEKSRLLSDRFSAERPKGSFSTLEIQRTEQGDSAMYLCASSPSGGGNQPQHFGDGTRLSIL.

This clonotype was seen ten or more times. The CDR3 DNA reads as TGTGCCAGCAGCTTAGGCACTGAAATCGGCTTACGTGGCTACACCTTC. This sequence encodes CASSLGTEIGLRGYTF. This sequence joins TRBV7-2 and TRBJ1-2, with D hard to call. Germline CDR1 is SGHTA and CDR2 is FQGNSA. V shed 1 base and J shed 7 bases, with 19 bases lying between them. This CDR3 region has 16 residues.

This chain links TRBV7-9 with TRBJ2-3; no reliable D call. This CDR3 has 14 amino acids. The germline V gene has CDR1 SEHNR and CDR2 FQNEAQ (reference sequence). V gave up 3 bases and J gave up 6 bases, with 13 bases separating them. Here the CDR3 DNA reads TGTGCCAGCAGCTTCTCCGGGCCCCAGGATACGCAGTATTTT. Its protein is CASSFSGPQDTQYF.

In this sample, this clonotype turned up many times. V usage is TRBV11-2 and J usage is TRBJ2-1, with 10 bases aligning to TRBD1. Germline trimming cut 0 bases from V and 4 bases from J; bases unmatched to any gene: 0. The CDR3 loop spans 15 amino acids. The V gene's germline CDR1 is SGHAT and CDR2 FQNNGV. DNA for the CDR3: TGTGCCAGCAGCTTAGAGGACAGGGGGTACAATGAGCAGTTCTTC. This encodes CASSLEDRGYNEQFF.

About this clonotype: A much larger clone lies a single base off, so this may be a read error. The rearrangement uses TRBV28 and TRBJ2-4; D is possibly TRBD1 or TRBD2 (5 bases each). This CDR3 is built from 14 residues. Germline-derived CDR1 and CDR2 are MDHEN and SYDVKM. Trimming pared 8 bases from V and 13 bases from J, leaving 24 bases between. CDR3 amino acids: CASLNRGTYNEQYF. The CDR3 bases are TGTGCCAGCCTAAATCGGGGCACTTACAATGAGCAGTACTTC.

This clonotype has more than one count but fewer than ten. The chain joins TRBV5-1 to TRBJ1-1; TRBD1 is a possible D gene (6 bases). V was clipped by 4 bases and J by 10 bases, with 20 bases between them. Germline loops: CDR1 SGHRS, CDR2 YFSETQ. The CDR3 length is 14 residues. The CDR3 region is CASSPTSGTGLAFF. CDR3 DNA sequence: TGCGCCAGCAGCCCCACCAGTGGAACAGGGTTAGCTTTCTTT.

This clonotype has at least ten counts. V is TRBV20-1 and J is TRBJ2-1, with 9 bases lining up with TRBD2. V shed 5 bases, J shed 3 bases, and the junction held 11 bases outside the gene matches. This CDR3 spans 16 amino acids. Germline assignment: CDR1 DFQATT and CDR2 SNEGSKA (reference sequence). The CDR3 is CSAPAVSGGRYNEQFF. For the CDR3, the DNA is TGCAGTGCTCCCGCAGTTAGCGGGGGACGCTACAATGAGCAGTTCTTC.

This clonotype was found once. V gene TRBV5-1 combines with J gene TRBJ2-5; possibly TRBD1 for D (6 bases). TRBJ2-7 explains the end of the DNA better; the J call may be wrong. Germline lookup yields CDR1 SGHRS and CDR2 YFSETQ. CDR3 size: 15 residues. For the CDR3, the DNA is TGCGCCAGCAGCTTGGATGGGACACCATACTACGAGCAGTACTTC. Its protein is CASSLDGTPYYEQYF.

Many counts were recorded for this clonotype. The chain joins TRBV5-6 to TRBJ2-7; 8 bases fit TRBD1. The V segment lost 5 bases and the J segment 4 bases; nucleotides outside the gene matches: 5. The CDR3 length is 13 residues. Germline V gene lookup returns CDR1 SGHDT and CDR2 YYEEEE. The CDR3 loop reads CASSDGQGYEQYF. CDR3 DNA sequence: TGTGCCAGCAGTGACGGACAGGGATACGAGCAGTACTTC.

This clonotype appeared many times. The gene calls are TRBV4-1 and TRBJ1-6; 7 bases map to TRBD1. The CDR3 is made up of 15 amino acids. The germline gives CDR1 MGHRA, CDR2 YSYEKL. The V and J ends lost 5 bases and 7 bases, in that order; junction bases with no gene match: 8. The CDR3 DNA sequence: TGCGCCAGCAGCAACTTGGGACAGCAAAATTCACCCCTCCACTTT. Protein sequence: CASSNLGQQNSPLHF.

On this clonotype itself: Given a much more abundant clone one base away, this may be a read error. This rearrangement joins TRBV24-1 to TRBJ2-5, with a weak D call TRBD1 (6 bases). V was pared by 10 bases and J by 11 bases, with 19 bases between. Germline-derived CDR1 and CDR2 are KGHDR and SFDVKD. This CDR3 has 12 amino acids. The CDR3 bases are TGTGCCACAGGAGAGGGGGACAATGAGCAGTACTTC. Its protein is CATGEGDNEQYF.

This clonotype showed up just a few times. The rearrangement links TRBV29-1 to TRBJ2-1; 8 bases match TRBD1. The CDR3 covers 12 residues. Germline V gene lookup returns CDR1 SQVTM and CDR2 ANQGSEA. V shed 6 bases, J shed 6 bases, and the junction held 4 bases outside the gene matches. CDR3 DNA: TGCAGCGTGGCAGACAGGGGCAATGAGCAGTTCTTC. Amino acid sequence: CSVADRGNEQFF.

This clonotype showed up just a few times. V gene TRBV20-1 combines with J gene TRBJ2-2; TRBD2 matches at 10 bases. From germline, CDR1 is DFQATT and CDR2 SNEGSKA (reference sequence). V gave up 3 bases and J gave up 1 base; unmatched junction bases: 2. The CDR3 sequence is 15 residues long. CDR3 residues: CSARGTSVNTGELFF. The DNA of the CDR3 is TGCAGTGCTAGGGGGACTAGCGTGAACACCGGGGAGCTGTTTTTT.

A few counts support this clonotype. This rearrangement joins TRBV6-1 to TRBJ2-1, with D uncertain. CDR1 is MNHNS and CDR2 is SASEGT in the germline V gene. V gave up 3 bases and J gave up 9 bases, with 15 bases separating them. The CDR3 consists of 14 residues. In DNA form, the CDR3 reads TGTGCCAGCAGTGATGGAATAGCTAGAGGTGAGCAGTTCTTC. Residues: CASSDGIARGEQFF.